This TCR beta chain originates from a study of blood T cell repertoires in COVID-19 (dated by TCRdb to 2019 to 2021). For context, the study as a whole: Samples from collaborators originated in the United States, Italy and Spain and spanned both the acute and convalescent phases of COVID-19. The prospective study material was composed of cDNA or gDNA derived from T cells, B-cell-depleted T cells, or PBMCs. Subjects who had been exposed to COVID-19, were actively infected with it, or had recovered from it provided the deeply sampled blood TCRbeta repertoires that made up the dataset. The repertoires were released in a freely available public database intended as a resource for research on the immune response to SARS-CoV-2. Samples were obtained from the ongoing ImmuneRACE study (first 160 participants) and from approximately 1,200 subjects provided by 6 global collaborators. A de-identified subject ID, COVID-19 status, age in years and sex were almost always included in the sample metadata. Where available, HLA class I and class II types were obtained from metadata supplied by the sample provider rather than from assay-based typing. Findings and caveats that apply to the study as a whole: The amount of clinical and demographic metadata varied by source and participant and was provided uncurated.

TCRbeta CDR3 regions were amplified from genomic DNA using the immunoSEQ Assay, a bias-controlled multiplex PCR. Turning to the authors' computational methods: Within the assay, amplification of reference gene primers was used to estimate how many nucleated cells each sample contained. Sequence reads were collapsed and filtered to measure the absolute abundance of every unique TCRbeta CDR3 rearrangement. For each sample, productive Simpson clonality was calculated by taking the square root of Simpson's diversity index across productive rearrangements. Here the immuneACCESS table is served through TCRdb, limited to in-frame sequences with V and J called. Missing clones are a known gap in these copies; in checked studies unresolved V genes cover under half, and the rest lacks a known reason. The V and J calls and clone size come from that table; D and trimming were worked out from the DNA. For this sample the table gives 200,000 to 250,000 clones, of which about 85% were detected only once. In total, the top ten clones hold 11% of the sample.

With regard to this clone: Its antigen specificity is not known. Nothing much larger sits one base from this clone, and base qualities are not available.

In the prospective study, participants were roughly 18 to 100 years old, resided in fewer than 25 geographic areas of the United States, and were enrolled through a virtual design. To assign participants to cohorts, the prospective study relied on clinical history that participants themselves reported in a screening survey and a study questionnaire. Recovered participants in ImmuneRACE Cohort 3 were defined as having two consecutive negative NP/OP PCR tests, clearance from a healthcare professional, or resolution of symptoms. In the prospective study, whole blood, serum and a nasopharyngeal or oropharyngeal swab were collected from each participant by mobile phlebotomists. Additional blood draws and questionnaires over an approximately 2-month period could optionally be provided by prospective study participants. Before DNA extraction, blood samples from the prospective study were shipped at room temperature or frozen.

The germline V gene (reference sequence) sets CDR1 to GTSNPN and CDR2 to SVGIG. There are 16 amino acids in the CDR3, from cysteine to phenylalanine inclusive. Only the CDR3 portion is preserved as DNA: 48 bases, with reading frame beginning at the first base. At the junction V is shortened by 2 bases and J by 7 bases; bases outside the gene matches: 16. The rearrangement joined TRBV30 to TRBJ2-5, and 7 junctional nucleotides match TRBD1. This receptor was taken from a man younger than 40 who had recovered from COVID-19. The specimen was PBMCs or T cells enriched from blood (not recorded which). The nucleotides are TGTGCCTGGAGTAGGGGGCAAGGGGGCCAAGTAGGGACCCAGTACTTC. This translates into CAWSRGQGGQVGTQYF.